This T cell receptor (beta chain) comes out of a study of blood T cell repertoires in COVID-19. Turning to the study itself: T cells, B-cell-depleted T cells, or PBMCs provided the cDNA or gDNA that served as material.

Per the original methods: Scientists estimated how many nucleated cells there were by amplifying reference gene primers. Method: immunoSEQ multiplex PCR; TCRdb's copy keeps in-frame clones and lacks some. For V, J and clone size, that table is used; D and trimming come from the DNA. The data contain around 130,000 clones, around 77% of them singletons. This clone was found a few times. The ends were cut back, 2 bases at V and 1 base at J, with 13 bases in the middle. This CDR3 has 15 amino acids. From germline, CDR1 is SGHRS and CDR2 YFSETQ. Input material: peripheral blood. The source of this sequence is a human donor in a cohort sampled during active COVID-19. The chain employs TRBV5-1 and TRBJ2-7; the D gene is possibly TRBD2 (6 bases). CDR3 sequence reads: CASSLGSGTSYEQYF. CDR3 bases: TGCGCCAGCAGCTTAGGGTCCGGGACTTCCTACGAGCAGTACTTC.